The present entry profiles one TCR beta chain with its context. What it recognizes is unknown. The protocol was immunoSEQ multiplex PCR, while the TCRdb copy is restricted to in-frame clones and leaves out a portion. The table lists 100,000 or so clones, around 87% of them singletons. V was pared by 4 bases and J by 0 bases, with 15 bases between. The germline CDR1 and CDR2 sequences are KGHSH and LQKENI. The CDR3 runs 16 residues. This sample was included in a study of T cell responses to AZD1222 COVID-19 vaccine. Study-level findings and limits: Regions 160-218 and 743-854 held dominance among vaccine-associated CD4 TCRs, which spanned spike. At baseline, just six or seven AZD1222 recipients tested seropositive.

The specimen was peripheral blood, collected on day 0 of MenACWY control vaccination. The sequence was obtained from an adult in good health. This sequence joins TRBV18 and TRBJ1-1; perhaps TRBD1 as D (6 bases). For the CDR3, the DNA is TGTGCCAGCTCACAGGGCCGGGGGGCGGTGAACACTGAAGCTTTCTTT. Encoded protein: CASSQGRGAVNTEAFF.